These 12 T cell receptor beta chains came from one sample sequenced in a study of T cell responses to AZD1222 COVID-19 vaccine. Method: immunoSEQ multiplex PCR; TCRdb's copy keeps in-frame clones and lacks some. Of about 76,000 clones in the sample, roughly 90% were seen once. The specimen comprised peripheral blood, sampled on day 0 of MenACWY control vaccination. Receptors originate from an adult in good health.

The CDR3 region is CASTPRDADTQYF. The CDR3 DNA follows: TGTGCCAGTACCCCCCGGGATGCAGATACGCAGTATTTT. The rearrangement uses TRBV19 and TRBJ2-3; D may be TRBD2 (5 bases). Germline lookup yields CDR1 LNHDA and CDR2 SQIVND (reference sequence). The CDR3 has 13 residues. V was trimmed by 7 bases and J by 4 bases, leaving 12 bases between them.

The chain carries TRBV28 and TRBJ1-5; the D gene is possibly TRBD1 (5 bases). The germline V and J ends were trimmed by 10 bases and 4 bases, with 14 bases remaining between them. The germline CDR1 and CDR2 sequences are MDHEN and SYDVKM. This CDR3 is built from 13 residues. The CDR3 nucleotides read TGTGCCATCTTGGGGGGGGGTAATCAGCCCCAGCATTTT. This encodes CAILGGGNQPQHF. The variable domain in full, completed from reference TRBV28 and TRBJ1-5, reads DVKVTQSSRYLVKRTGEKVFLECVQDMDHENMFWYRQDPGLGLRLIYFSYDVKMKEKGDIPEGYSVSREKKERFSLILESASTNQTSMYLCAILGGGNQPQHFGDGTRLSIL.

This chain links TRBV27 with TRBJ2-5; TRBD2 is a possible D gene (5 bases). Trimming shortened V by 2 bases and J by 5 bases, and 15 bases separated the two germline ends. Germline V gives CDR1 MNHEY, CDR2 SMNVEV (reference sequence). CDR3 length: 15 residues. DNA of the CDR3: TGTGCCAGCAGTTTACGCCCCCTAAGAGGGGAGACCCAGTACTTC. This translates into CASSLRPLRGETQYF.

This rearrangement joins TRBV6-5 to TRBJ1-4; tentatively, D is TRBD1 (5 bases). This CDR3 has 15 residues. V dropped 2 bases and J dropped 8 bases, with 15 bases sitting between them. Per the germline V gene, CDR1 is MNHEY and CDR2 is SVGAGI. This CDR3 is CASSYTSGSYEKLFF. CDR3 DNA sequence: TGTGCCAGCAGTTACACTTCAGGGAGTTACGAAAAACTGTTTTTT.

Here the CDR3 reads CASSLVGQGKGGYTF. The CDR3, as DNA: TGTGCCAGCAGCTTAGTGGGACAGGGGAAGGGTGGCTACACCTTC. The gene calls are TRBV7-8 and TRBJ1-2, with 10 nucleotides matching TRBD1. The V gene's germline CDR1 is SGHVS and CDR2 FQNEAQ. The CDR3 extends over 15 amino acids. J was trimmed by 7 bases and V by 1 base; bases with no gene match: 6.

The chain links TRBV5-1 to TRBJ1-1; D uncertain. This CDR3 has 13 amino acids. Germline assignment: CDR1 SGHRS and CDR2 YFSETQ. V lost 0 bases, J lost 2 bases, and 5 bases lay in between. CDR3 coding DNA: TGCGCCAGCAGCTTGGCAGGCAACACTGAAGCTTTCTTT. Encoded protein: CASSLAGNTEAFF. Using reference TRBV5-1 and TRBJ1-1 for the parts outside the CDR3, the full variable domain is KAGVTQTPRYLIKTRGQQVTLSCSPISGHRSVSWYQQTPGQGLQFLFEYFSETQRNKGNFPGRFSGRQFSNSRSEMNVSTLELGDSALYLCASSLAGNTEAFFGQGTRLTVV.

This chain uses TRBV28 with TRBJ1-3; D call uncertain. CDR3 length equals 16 residues. The V gene lost 6 bases and the J gene lost 0 bases, with 15 bases spanning the gap. In germline, CDR1 is MDHEN, CDR2 SYDVKM. CDR3 amino acids: CASSLILGSSGNTIYF. The CDR3 DNA sequence: TGTGCCAGCAGCTTGATACTGGGGAGCTCTGGAAACACCATATATTTT. The full variable domain, its missing parts supplied by reference TRBV28 and TRBJ1-3, is DVKVTQSSRYLVKRTGEKVFLECVQDMDHENMFWYRQDPGLGLRLIYFSYDVKMKEKGDIPEGYSVSREKKERFSLILESASTNQTSMYLCASSLILGSSGNTIYFGEGSWLTVV.

V gene TRBV5-5 combines with J gene TRBJ1-5, with D unclear. This CDR3 comprises 13 residues. Looked up from germline, CDR1 is SGHKS and CDR2 is YYEKEE (reference sequence). V was pared by 2 bases and J by 7 bases, with 10 bases between. The CDR3, as DNA: TGTGCCAGCAGCTTCCAGAATACACAGCCCCAGCATTTT. Amino acids: CASSFQNTQPQHF.

The chain recombines TRBV5-4 with TRBJ2-6, with D possibly matching TRBD1 (5 bases). The CDR3 consists of 16 residues. In germline, CDR1 is SGHNT, CDR2 YYREEE (reference sequence). Trimming cost V 0 bases and J 1 base, with 8 bases left between them. The DNA of the CDR3 is TGTGCCAGCAGCTTGGACAGGCAATCTGGGGCCAACGTCCTGACTTTC. This gives the protein CASSLDRQSGANVLTF.

The chain carries TRBV4-1 and TRBJ1-1, with a weak D call TRBD1 (6 bases). Germline values: CDR1 MGHRA, CDR2 YSYEKL. The CDR3 runs to 14 residues. V lost 7 bases and J lost 2, with 14 bases in between. CDR3 bases: TGCGCCAGCACAACTCACAGGGCCAACACTGAAGCTTTCTTT. Protein product: CASTTHRANTEAFF.

The V gene is TRBV7-3, the J gene TRBJ2-5, with D possibly TRBD1 on 6 matching bases. V lost 4 bases to trimming and J lost 5 bases, with 11 bases between them. CDR3 length: 13 amino acids. Germline CDR1 is SGHTA and CDR2 is FQGTGA. The CDR3 coding sequence is TGTGCCAGCAGCTCGGACAGTGGTGAGACCCAGTACTTC. Protein sequence: CASSSDSGETQYF.

The chain is built from TRBV7-2 and TRBJ1-5, with 8 bases lining up with TRBD1. Germline CDR1 is SGHTA and CDR2 is FQGNSA. CDR3 size: 15 residues. The junction had 8 bases not matched to a gene; V was cut back by 3 bases and J by 7 bases. CDR3 amino acids: CASSFIQGEAQPQHF. CDR3 DNA sequence: TGTGCCAGCAGCTTTATACAGGGGGAAGCGCAGCCCCAGCATTTT.